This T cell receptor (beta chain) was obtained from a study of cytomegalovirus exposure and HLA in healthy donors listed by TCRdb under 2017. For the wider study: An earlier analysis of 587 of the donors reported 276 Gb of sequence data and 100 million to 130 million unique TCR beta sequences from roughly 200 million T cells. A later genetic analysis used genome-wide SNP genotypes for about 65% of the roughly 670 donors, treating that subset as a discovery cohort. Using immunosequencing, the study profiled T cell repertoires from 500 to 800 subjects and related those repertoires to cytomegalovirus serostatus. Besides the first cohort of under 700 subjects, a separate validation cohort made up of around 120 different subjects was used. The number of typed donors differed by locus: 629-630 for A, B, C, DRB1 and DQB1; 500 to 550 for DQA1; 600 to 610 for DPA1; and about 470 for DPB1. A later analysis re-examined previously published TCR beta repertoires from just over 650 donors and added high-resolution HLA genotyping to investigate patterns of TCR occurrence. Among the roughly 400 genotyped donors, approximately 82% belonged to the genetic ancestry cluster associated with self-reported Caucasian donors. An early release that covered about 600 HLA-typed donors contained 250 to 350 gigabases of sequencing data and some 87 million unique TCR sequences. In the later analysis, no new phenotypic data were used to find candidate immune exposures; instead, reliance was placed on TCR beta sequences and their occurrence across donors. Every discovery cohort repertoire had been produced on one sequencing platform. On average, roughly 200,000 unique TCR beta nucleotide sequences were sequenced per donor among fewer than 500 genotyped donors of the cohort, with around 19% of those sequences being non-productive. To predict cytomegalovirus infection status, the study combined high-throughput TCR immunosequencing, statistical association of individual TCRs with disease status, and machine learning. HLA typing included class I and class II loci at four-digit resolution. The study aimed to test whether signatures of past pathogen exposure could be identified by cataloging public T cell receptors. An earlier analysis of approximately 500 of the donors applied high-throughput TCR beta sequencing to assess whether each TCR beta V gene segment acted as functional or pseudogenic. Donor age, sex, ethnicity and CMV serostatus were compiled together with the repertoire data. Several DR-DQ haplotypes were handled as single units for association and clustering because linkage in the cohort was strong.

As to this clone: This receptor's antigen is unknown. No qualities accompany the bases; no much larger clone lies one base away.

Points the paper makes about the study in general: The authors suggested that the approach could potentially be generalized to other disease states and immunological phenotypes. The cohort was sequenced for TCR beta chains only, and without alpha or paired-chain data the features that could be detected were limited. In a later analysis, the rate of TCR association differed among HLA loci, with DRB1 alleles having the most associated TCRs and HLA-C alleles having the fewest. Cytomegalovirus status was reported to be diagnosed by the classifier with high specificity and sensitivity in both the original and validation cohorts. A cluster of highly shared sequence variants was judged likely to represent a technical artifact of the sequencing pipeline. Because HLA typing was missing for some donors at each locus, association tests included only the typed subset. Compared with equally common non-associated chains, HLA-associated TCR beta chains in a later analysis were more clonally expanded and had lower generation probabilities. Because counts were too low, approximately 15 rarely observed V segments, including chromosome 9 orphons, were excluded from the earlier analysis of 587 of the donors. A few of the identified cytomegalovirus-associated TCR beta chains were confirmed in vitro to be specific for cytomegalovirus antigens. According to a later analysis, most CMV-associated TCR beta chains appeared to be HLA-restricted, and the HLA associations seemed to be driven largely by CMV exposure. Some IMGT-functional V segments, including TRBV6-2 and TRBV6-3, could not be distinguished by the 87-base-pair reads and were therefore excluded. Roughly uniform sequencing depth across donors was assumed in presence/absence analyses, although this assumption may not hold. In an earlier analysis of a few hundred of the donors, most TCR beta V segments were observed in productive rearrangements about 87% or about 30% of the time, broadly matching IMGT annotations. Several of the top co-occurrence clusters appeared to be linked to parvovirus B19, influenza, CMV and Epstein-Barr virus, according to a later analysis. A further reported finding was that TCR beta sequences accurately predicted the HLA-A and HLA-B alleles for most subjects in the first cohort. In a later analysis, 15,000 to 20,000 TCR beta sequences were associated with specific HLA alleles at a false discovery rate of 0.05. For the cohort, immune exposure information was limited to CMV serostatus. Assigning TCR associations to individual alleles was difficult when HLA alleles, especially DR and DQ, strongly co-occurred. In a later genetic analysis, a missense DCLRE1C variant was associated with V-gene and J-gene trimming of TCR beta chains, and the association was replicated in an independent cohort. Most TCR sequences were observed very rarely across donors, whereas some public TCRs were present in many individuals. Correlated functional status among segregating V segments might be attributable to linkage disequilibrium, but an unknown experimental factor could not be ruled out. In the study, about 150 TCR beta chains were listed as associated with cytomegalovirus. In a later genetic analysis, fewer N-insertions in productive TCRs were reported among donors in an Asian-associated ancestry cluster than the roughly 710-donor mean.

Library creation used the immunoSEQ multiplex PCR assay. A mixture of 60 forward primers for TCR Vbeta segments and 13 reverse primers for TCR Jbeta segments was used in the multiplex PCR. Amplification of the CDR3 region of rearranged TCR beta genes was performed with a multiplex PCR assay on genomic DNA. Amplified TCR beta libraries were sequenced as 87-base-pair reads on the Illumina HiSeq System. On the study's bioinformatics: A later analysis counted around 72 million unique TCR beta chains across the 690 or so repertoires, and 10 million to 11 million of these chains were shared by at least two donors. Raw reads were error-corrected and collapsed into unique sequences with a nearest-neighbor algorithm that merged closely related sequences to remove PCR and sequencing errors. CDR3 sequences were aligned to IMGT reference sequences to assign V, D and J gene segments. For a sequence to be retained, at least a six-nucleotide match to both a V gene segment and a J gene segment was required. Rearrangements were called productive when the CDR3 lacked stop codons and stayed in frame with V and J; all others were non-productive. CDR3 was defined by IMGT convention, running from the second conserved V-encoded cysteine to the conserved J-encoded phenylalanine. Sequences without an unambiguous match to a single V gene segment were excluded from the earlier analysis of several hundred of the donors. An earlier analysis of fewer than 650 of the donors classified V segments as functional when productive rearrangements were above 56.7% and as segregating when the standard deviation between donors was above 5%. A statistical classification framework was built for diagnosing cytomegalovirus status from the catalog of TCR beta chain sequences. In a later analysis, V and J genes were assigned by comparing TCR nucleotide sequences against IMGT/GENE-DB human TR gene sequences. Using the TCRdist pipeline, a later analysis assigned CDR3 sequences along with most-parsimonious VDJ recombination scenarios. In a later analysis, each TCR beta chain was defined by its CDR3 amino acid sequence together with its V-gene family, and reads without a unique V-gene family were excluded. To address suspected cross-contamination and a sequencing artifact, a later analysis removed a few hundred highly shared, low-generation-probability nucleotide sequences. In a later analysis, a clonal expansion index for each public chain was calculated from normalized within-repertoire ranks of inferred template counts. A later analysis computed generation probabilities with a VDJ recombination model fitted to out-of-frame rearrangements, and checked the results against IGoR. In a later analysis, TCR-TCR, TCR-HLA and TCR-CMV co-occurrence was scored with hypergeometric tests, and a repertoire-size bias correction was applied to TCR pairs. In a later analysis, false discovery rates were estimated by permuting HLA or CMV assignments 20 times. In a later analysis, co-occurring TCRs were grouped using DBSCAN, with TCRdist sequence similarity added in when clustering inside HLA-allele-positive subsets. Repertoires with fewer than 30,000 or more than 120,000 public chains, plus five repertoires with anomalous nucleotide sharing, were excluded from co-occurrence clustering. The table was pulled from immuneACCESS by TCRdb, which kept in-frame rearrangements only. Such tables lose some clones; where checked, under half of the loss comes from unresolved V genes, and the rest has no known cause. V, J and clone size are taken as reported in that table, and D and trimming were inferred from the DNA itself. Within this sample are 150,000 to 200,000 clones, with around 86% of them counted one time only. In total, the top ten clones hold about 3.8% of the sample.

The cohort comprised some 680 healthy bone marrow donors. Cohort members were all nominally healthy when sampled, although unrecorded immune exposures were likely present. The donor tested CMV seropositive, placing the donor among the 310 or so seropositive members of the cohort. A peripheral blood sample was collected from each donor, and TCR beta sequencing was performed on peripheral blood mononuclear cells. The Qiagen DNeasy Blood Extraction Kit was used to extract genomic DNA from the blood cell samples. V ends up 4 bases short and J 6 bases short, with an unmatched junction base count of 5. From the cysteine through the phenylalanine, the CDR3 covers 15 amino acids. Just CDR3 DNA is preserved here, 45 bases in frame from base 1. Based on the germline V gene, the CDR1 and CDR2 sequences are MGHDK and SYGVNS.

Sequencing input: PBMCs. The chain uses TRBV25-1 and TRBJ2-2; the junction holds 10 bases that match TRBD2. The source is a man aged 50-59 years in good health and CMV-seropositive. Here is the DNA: TGTGCCAGCAGTGGTTCTAGCGGGAGACCCGGGGAGCTGTTTTTT. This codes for CASSGSSGRPGELFF.